Given below is one T cell receptor (beta chain) in context. The data belong to a study of blood T cell repertoires in COVID-19. Looking at the study overall: Sites in the United States, Italy and Spain provided acute and convalescent COVID-19 samples.

Enrolled through a virtual design, the participants were between roughly 18 and 100 years of age and came from around 25 US areas. Participants were placed into cohorts based on the clinical history they reported. V shed 3 bases and J shed 4 bases, with 12 bases lying between them. Germline V CDR1 and CDR2: LNHDA, SQIVND (reference sequence). The CDR3 consists of 14 residues. How the authors handled the data: For nucleated cells, counts were estimated from reference gene primer amplification. Sequencing was performed with immunoSEQ multiplex PCR; in TCRdb, only in-frame clones are kept and a portion is missing. That table is the source of V, J and clone size, and D and trimming were worked out from the DNA. Among around 360,000 clones, more than 85% were seen once, and the ten largest hold roughly 3%.

The sample taken for sequencing was PBMCs or T cells enriched from blood (not recorded which). The V and J genes are TRBV19 and TRBJ1-1; the D gene is possibly TRBD1 (5 bases). This receptor was taken from a woman aged 30 to 39 who had recovered from COVID-19. The CDR3, as DNA: TGTGCCAGTAGTATTTTGTCTGGGGCCACTGAAGCTTTCTTT. Residues: CASSILSGATEAFF.